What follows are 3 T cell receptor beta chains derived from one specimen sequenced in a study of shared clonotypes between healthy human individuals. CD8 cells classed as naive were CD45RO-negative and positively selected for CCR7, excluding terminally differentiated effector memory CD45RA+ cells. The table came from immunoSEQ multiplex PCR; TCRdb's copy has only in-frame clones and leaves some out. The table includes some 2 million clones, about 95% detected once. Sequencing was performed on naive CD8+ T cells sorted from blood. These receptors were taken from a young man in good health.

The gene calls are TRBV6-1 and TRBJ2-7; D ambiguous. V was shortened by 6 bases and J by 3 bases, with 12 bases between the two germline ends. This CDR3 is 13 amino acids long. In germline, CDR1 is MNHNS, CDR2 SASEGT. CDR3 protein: CASSHTGRYEQYF. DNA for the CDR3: TGTGCCAGCAGCCATACGGGCCGCTACGAGCAGTACTTC.

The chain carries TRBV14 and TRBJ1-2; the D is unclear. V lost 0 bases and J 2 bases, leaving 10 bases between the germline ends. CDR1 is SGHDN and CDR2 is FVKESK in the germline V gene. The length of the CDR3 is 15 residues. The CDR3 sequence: CASSQDSVENYGYTF. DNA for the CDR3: TGTGCCAGCAGCCAAGATTCAGTTGAGAACTATGGCTACACCTTC.

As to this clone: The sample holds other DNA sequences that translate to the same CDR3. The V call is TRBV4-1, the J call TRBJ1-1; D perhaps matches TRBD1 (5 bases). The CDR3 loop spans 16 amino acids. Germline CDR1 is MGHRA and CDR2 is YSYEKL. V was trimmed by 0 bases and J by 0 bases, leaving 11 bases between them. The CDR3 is CASSQDPGRLNTEAFF. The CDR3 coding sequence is TGCGCCAGCAGCCAAGACCCGGGACGGCTGAACACTGAAGCTTTCTTT.